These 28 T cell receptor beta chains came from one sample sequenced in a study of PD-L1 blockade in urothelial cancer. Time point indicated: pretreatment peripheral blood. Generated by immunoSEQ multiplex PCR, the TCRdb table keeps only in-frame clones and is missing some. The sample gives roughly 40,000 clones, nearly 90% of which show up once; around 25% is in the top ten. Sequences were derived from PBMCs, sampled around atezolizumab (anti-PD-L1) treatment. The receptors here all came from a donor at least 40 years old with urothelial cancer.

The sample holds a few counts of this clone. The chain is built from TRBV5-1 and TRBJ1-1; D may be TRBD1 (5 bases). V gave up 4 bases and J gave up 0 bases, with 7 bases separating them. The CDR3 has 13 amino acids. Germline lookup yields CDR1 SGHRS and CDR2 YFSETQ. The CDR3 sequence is CASSGAVNTEAFF. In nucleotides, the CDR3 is TGCGCCAGCAGCGGGGCGGTGAACACTGAAGCTTTCTTT.

CDR3 bases: TGTGCCAGCAGCTTACACCGGGACAGCTACTATGGCTACACCTTC. Translating gives CASSLHRDSYYGYTF. This chain joins TRBV7-9 and TRBJ1-2, with 7 bases lining up with TRBD1. The germline V gene has CDR1 SEHNR and CDR2 FQNEAQ (reference sequence). This CDR3 spans 15 amino acids. The trim removed 2 bases at V and 3 bases at J, leaving 6 bases unmatched.

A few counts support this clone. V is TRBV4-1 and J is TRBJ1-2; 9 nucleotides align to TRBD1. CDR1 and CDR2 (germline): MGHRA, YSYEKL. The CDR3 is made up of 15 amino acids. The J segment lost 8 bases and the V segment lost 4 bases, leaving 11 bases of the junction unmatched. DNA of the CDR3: TGCGCCAGCAGCCCCCCGGGACAGGGAACGGGGGGCTACACCTTC. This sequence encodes CASSPPGQGTGGYTF.

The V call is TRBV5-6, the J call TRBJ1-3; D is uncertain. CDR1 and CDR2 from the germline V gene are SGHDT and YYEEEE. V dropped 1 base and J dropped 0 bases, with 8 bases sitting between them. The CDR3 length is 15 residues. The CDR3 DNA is TGTGCCAGCAGCTTGTGGGCGAGCTCTGGAAACACCATATATTTT. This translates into CASSLWASSGNTIYF.

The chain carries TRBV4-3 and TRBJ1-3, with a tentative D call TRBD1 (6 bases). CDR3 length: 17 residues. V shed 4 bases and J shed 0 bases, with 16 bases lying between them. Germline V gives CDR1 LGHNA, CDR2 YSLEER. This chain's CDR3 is CASSPQWGQSSGNTIYF. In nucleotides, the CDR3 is TGCGCCAGCAGCCCGCAGTGGGGGCAGAGCTCTGGAAACACCATATATTTT.

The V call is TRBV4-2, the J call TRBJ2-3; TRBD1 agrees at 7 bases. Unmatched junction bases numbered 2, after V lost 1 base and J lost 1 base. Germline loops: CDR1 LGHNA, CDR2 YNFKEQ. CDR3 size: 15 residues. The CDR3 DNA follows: TGTGCCAGCAGCCAAGTGGGGACAGGCACAGATACGCAGTATTTT. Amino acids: CASSQVGTGTDTQYF.

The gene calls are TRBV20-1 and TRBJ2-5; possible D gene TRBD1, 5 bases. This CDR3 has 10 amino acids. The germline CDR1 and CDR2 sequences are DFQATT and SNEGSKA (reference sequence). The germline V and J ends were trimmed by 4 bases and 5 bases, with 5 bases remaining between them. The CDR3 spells CSAKGETQYF. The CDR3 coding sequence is TGCAGTGCTAAGGGGGAGACCCAGTACTTC.

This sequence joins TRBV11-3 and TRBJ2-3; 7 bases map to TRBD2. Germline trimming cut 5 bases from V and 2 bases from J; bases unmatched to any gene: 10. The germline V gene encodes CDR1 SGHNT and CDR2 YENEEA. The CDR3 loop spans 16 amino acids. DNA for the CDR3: TGTGCCAGCAGCCCACATCTAGCGGACAACACAGATACGCAGTATTTT. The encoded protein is CASSPHLADNTDTQYF. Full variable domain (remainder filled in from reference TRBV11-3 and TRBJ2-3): EAGVVQSPRYKIIEKKQPVAFWCNPISGHNTLYWYLQNLGQGPELLIRYENEEAVDDSQLPKDRFSAERLKGVDSTLKIQPAELGDSAVYLCASSPHLADNTDTQYFGPGTRLTVL.

CDR3 nucleotides: TGTGCCAGCAGCCCCGGCGGCGGGAGTAGGTGGTACGAGCAGTACTTC. It encodes CASSPGGGSRWYEQYF. The rearrangement uses TRBV11-3 and TRBJ2-7; 7 positions agree with TRBD2. CDR3 length: 16 residues. Unmatched junction bases numbered 14, after V lost 5 bases and J lost 4 bases. Germline loops: CDR1 SGHNT, CDR2 YENEEA.

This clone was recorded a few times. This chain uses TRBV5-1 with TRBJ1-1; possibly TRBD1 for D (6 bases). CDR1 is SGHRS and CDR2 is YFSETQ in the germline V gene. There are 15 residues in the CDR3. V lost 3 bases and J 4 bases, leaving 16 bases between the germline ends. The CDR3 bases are TGCGCCAGCAGCTGGGGGGCGGGGGCGGGCACTGAAGCTTTCTTT. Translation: CASSWGAGAGTEAFF. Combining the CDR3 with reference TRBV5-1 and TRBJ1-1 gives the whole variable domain KAGVTQTPRYLIKTRGQQVTLSCSPISGHRSVSWYQQTPGQGLQFLFEYFSETQRNKGNFPGRFSGRQFSNSRSEMNVSTLELGDSALYLCASSWGAGAGTEAFFGQGTRLTVV.

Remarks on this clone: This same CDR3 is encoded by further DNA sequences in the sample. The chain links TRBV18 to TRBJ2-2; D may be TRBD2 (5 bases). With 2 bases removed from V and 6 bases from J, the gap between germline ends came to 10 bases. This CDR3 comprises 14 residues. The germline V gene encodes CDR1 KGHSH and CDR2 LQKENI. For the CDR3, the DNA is TGTGCCAGCTCACCAAGGCCGGAGGCCGGGGAGCTGTTTTTT. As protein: CASSPRPEAGELFF.

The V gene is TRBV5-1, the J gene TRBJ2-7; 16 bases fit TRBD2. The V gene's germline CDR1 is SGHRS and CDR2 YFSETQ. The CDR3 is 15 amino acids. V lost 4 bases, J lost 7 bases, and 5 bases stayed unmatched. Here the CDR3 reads CASSPGLAGGSEQYF. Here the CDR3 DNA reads TGCGCCAGCAGCCCGGGACTAGCGGGAGGGTCGGAGCAGTACTTC.

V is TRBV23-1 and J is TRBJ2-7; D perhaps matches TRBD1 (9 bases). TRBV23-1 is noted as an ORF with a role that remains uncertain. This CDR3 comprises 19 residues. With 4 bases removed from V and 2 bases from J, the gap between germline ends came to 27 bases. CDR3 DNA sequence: TGCGCCAGCAGTCGCCGGGACAGGGATGGGCGGGAGGTTACCTACGAGCAGTACTTC. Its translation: CASSRRDRDGREVTYEQYF.

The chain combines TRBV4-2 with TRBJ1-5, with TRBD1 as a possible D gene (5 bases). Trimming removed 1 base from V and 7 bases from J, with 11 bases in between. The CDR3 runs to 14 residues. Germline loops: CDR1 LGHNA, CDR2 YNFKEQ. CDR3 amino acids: CASSQGGGHQPQHF. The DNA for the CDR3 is TGTGCCAGCAGCCAAGGCGGGGGTCACCAGCCCCAGCATTTT.

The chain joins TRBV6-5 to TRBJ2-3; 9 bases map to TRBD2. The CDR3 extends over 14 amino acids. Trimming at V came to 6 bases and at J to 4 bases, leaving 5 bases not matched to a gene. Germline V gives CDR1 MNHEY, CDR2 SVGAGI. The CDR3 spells CASRSAGGPDTQYF. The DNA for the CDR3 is TGTGCCAGCAGATCGGCGGGAGGGCCAGATACGCAGTATTTT.

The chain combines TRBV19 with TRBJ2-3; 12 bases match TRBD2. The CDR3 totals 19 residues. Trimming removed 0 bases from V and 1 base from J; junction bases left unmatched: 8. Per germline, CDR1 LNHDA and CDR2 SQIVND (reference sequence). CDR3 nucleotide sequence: TGTGCCAGTAGTATAGATGCTAGCGGGAGGGCCGCGGGCACAGATACGCAGTATTTT. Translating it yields CASSIDASGRAAGTDTQYF.

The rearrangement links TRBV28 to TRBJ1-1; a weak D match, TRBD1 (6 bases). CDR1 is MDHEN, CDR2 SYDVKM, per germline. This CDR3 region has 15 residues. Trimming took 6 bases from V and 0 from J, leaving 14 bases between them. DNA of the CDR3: TGTGCCAGCAGGGGCTCAGGGGCCATGAACACTGAAGCTTTCTTT. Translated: CASRGSGAMNTEAFF.

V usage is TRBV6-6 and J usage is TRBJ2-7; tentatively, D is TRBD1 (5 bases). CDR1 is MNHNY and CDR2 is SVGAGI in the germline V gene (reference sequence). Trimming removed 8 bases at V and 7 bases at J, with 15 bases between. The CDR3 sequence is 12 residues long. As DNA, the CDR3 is TGTGCCAGCTGGCAGGGAACAAGGGAGCAGTACTTC. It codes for CASWQGTREQYF.

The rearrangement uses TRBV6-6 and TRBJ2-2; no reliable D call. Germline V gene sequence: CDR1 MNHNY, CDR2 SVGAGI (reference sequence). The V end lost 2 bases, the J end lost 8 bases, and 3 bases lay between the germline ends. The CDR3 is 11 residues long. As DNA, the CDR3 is TGTGCCAGCAGTTACCTAGGGGAGCTGTTTTTT. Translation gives CASSYLGELFF.

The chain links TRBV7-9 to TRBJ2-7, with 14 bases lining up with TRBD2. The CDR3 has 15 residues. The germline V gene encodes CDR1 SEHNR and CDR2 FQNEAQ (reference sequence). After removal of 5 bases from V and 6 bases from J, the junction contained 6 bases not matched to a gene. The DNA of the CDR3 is TGTGCCAGCAGCCCCCCCGGACTAGCGGGAGGCGAGCAGTACTTC. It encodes CASSPPGLAGGEQYF.

The CDR3 protein is CASSLTRYEQYF. The DNA for the CDR3 is TGCGCCAGCAGCTTGACGCGCTACGAGCAGTACTTC. The V and J genes are TRBV5-1 and TRBJ2-7, with D unclear. Germline loops: CDR1 SGHRS, CDR2 YFSETQ. The CDR3 loop spans 12 amino acids. Between the trimmed V and J ends, which lost 1 base and 3 bases, there was a span of 5 bases.

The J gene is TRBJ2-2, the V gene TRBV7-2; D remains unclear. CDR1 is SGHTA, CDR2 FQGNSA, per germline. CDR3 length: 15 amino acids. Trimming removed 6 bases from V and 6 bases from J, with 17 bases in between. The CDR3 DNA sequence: TGTGCCAGCAGGCAGTGGGCTTCCCGCTCCGGGGAGCTGTTTTTT. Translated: CASRQWASRSGELFF.

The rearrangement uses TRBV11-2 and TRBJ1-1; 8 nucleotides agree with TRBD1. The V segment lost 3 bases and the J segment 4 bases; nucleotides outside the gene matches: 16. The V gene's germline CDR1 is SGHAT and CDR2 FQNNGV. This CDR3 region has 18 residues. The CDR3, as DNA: TGTGCCAGCAGCTTGGCAACAGGGGGGAGGTGGTTGGCCACTGAAGCTTTCTTT. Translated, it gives CASSLATGGRWLATEAFF.

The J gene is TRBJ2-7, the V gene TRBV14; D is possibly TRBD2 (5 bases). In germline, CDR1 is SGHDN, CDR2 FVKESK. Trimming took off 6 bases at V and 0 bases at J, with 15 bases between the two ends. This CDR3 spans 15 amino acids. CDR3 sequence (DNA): TGTGCCAGCAGTATAGGCCTGGGGAGCTCCTACGAGCAGTACTTC. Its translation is CASSIGLGSSYEQYF.

CDR3 sequence (DNA): TGTGCCAGCATCCCCCTAGCGGGTCCCTACGAGCAGTACTTC. Translation: CASIPLAGPYEQYF. The gene calls are TRBV28 and TRBJ2-7, with 8 bases identical to TRBD2. The CDR3 runs 14 residues. CDR1 and CDR2 (germline): MDHEN, SYDVKM. With V trimmed by 7 bases and J by 2 bases, 7 bases remained unmatched.

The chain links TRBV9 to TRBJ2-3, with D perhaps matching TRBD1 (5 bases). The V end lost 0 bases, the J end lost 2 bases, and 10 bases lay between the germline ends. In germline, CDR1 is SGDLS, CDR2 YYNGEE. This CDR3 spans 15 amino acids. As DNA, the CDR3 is TGTGCCAGCAGCGTAGGGACAAAAAACACAGATACGCAGTATTTT. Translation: CASSVGTKNTDTQYF.

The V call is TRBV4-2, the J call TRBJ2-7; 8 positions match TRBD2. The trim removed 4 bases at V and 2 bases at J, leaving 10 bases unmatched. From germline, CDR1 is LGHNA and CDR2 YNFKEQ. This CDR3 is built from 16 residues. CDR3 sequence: CASSPGEGLGPYEQYF. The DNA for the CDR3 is TGTGCCAGCAGCCCTGGGGAGGGACTAGGGCCCTACGAGCAGTACTTC.

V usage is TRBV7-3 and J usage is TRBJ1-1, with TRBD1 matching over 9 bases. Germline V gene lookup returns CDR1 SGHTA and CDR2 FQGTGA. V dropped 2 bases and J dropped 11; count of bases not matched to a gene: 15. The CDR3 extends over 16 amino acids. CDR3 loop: CASSLEGPGTGRGAFF. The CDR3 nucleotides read TGTGCCAGCAGCTTAGAGGGGCCCGGGACAGGGCGCGGGGCTTTCTTT.